These 14 T cell receptor beta chains came from one sample sequenced in a study of blood T cell repertoires in COVID-19. This table comes from immunoSEQ multiplex PCR, and its TCRdb copy is limited to in-frame clones, with some not included. Altogether some 45,000 clones are present, roughly 82% being singletons, with the ten largest covering roughly a quarter. Sequenced: peripheral blood. Receptors originate from an older woman with acute or convalescent COVID-19.

This clone is a singleton in its sample. V and J are TRBV30 and TRBJ2-1; perhaps TRBD1 as D (6 bases). From germline, CDR1 is GTSNPN and CDR2 SVGIG (reference sequence). V dropped 2 bases and J dropped 4 bases, with 12 bases sitting between them. This CDR3 has 14 amino acids. The CDR3 spells CAWSSGTQYNEQFF. In DNA form, the CDR3 reads TGTGCCTGGAGTTCCGGGACACAATACAATGAGCAGTTCTTC.

In this sample, this clone turned up once. CDR3 residues: CASSQAGLSGANVLTF. The CDR3 nucleotides read TGTGCCAGCTCGCAGGCGGGACTATCTGGGGCCAACGTCCTGACTTTC. The V call is TRBV18, the J call TRBJ2-6; 7 bases match TRBD2. The germline V gene has CDR1 KGHSH and CDR2 LQKENI. The CDR3 totals 16 residues. V shed 6 bases and J 1 base; nucleotides not matched to a gene: 6. The full variable domain, its missing parts supplied by reference TRBV18 and TRBJ2-6, is NAGVMQNPRHLVRRRGQEARLRCSPMKGHSHVYWYRQLPEEGLKFMVYLQKENIIDESGMPKERFSAEFPKEGPSILRIQQVVRGDSAAYFCASSQAGLSGANVLTFGAGSRLTVL.

The chain has TRBV30 and TRBJ2-2, with D maybe TRBD1 (6 bases). CDR1 and CDR2 (germline): GTSNPN, SVGIG (reference sequence). Trimming took off 2 bases at V and 6 bases at J, with 16 bases between the two ends. This CDR3 has 15 residues. The CDR3 sequence is CAWSSGTPISGELFF. DNA of the CDR3: TGTGCCTGGAGTTCCGGGACACCCATTTCCGGGGAGCTGTTTTTT.

The rearrangement links TRBV5-1 to TRBJ2-7; tentative D call: TRBD1 (6 bases). V was shortened by 4 bases and J by 2 bases, with 16 bases between the two germline ends. This CDR3 spans 15 amino acids. The V gene's germline CDR1 is SGHRS and CDR2 YFSETQ. In nucleotides, the CDR3 is TGCGCCAGCAGCGCGCCGGGACACGAAGCCTACGAGCAGTACTTC. Its protein is CASSAPGHEAYEQYF. Filled out from reference TRBV5-1 and TRBJ2-7, the complete variable domain reads KAGVTQTPRYLIKTRGQQVTLSCSPISGHRSVSWYQQTPGQGLQFLFEYFSETQRNKGNFPGRFSGRQFSNSRSEMNVSTLELGDSALYLCASSAPGHEAYEQYFGPGTRLTVT.

This rearrangement joins TRBV6-5 to TRBJ2-1, with 8 nucleotides matching TRBD2. The CDR3 spans 15 residues. CDR1 and CDR2 from the germline V gene are MNHEY and SVGAGI. After removal of 6 bases from V and 3 bases from J, the junction contained 7 bases not matched to a gene. The CDR3 nucleotides read TGTGCCAGCAGCGGGATGGGACTAGTCTACAATGAGCAGTTCTTC. Its translation is CASSGMGLVYNEQFF.

This rearrangement joins TRBV6-5 to TRBJ1-5, with a tentative D call TRBD1 (6 bases). V lost 7 bases and J lost 6, with 19 bases in between. Germline lookup yields CDR1 MNHEY and CDR2 SVGAGI. CDR3 length: 15 amino acids. CDR3 sequence: CASTVGQGPGQPQHF. CDR3 nucleotides: TGTGCCAGCACCGTCGGGCAGGGGCCAGGTCAGCCCCAGCATTTT.

This chain links TRBV27 with TRBJ1-2, with 10 bases identical to TRBD1. Looked up from germline, CDR1 is MNHEY and CDR2 is SMNVEV (reference sequence). The CDR3 totals 15 residues. V shed 2 bases and J 3 bases; nucleotides not matched to a gene: 3. This CDR3 reads CASSLTGTGDYGYTF. The CDR3 DNA is TGTGCCAGCAGTTTAACCGGGACAGGGGACTATGGCTACACCTTC.

The chain is built from TRBV29-1 and TRBJ1-1; D gene uncertain. The CDR3 sequence is 12 residues long. V shed 7 bases and J shed 4 bases, with 13 bases lying between them. Germline lookup yields CDR1 SQVTM and CDR2 ANQGSEA. DNA of the CDR3: TGCAGCGCCGAGGGCGCGGGCACTGAAGCTTTCTTT. It translates to CSAEGAGTEAFF.

This sequence joins TRBV19 and TRBJ2-3; TRBD1 aligns across 7 bases. V was pared by 6 bases and J by 2 bases, with 8 bases of the junction left unmatched. The length of the CDR3 is 15 residues. Germline V gives CDR1 LNHDA, CDR2 SQIVND (reference sequence). CDR3 amino acids: CASRGDRQSTDTQYF. The DNA for the CDR3 is TGTGCCAGTAGGGGGGACAGACAGTCCACAGATACGCAGTATTTT.

The V call is TRBV12-5, the J call TRBJ1-2, with unresolved D. CDR3 length: 14 residues. Germline CDR1 LGHNT, CDR2 FRNRAP. Trimming pared 7 bases from V and 5 bases from J, leaving 17 bases between. The CDR3 reads CASVSSSGKYGYTF. The CDR3, as DNA: TGTGCTAGTGTCTCGTCGTCGGGAAAATATGGCTACACCTTC.

V usage is TRBV19 and J usage is TRBJ2-1; 7 nucleotides line up with TRBD2. Germline CDR1 reads LNHDA; CDR2 reads SQIVND (reference sequence). After removal of 5 bases from V and 0 bases from J, the junction contained 13 bases not matched to a gene. The CDR3 runs 18 residues. CDR3 in amino acids: CASSPRSGALNSYNEQFF. The CDR3 nucleotides read TGTGCCAGTAGTCCGAGGAGCGGGGCACTTAACTCCTACAATGAGCAGTTCTTC.

The table lists this clone with a few counts. V usage is TRBV21-1 and J usage is TRBJ2-4; the table's D call, TRBD2, has no DNA check behind it. TRBV21-1 counts as a pseudogene. The CDR3 loop spans 14 amino acids. CDR3 nucleotides: TGTGCCAGCAGCGAGCGGCTAGCTTGGTACATTCAGTACTTC. This codes for CASSERLAWYIQYF.

The V and J genes are TRBV15 and TRBJ1-3, with D unresolved. V was pared by 1 base and J by 0 bases, with 7 bases between. Germline-derived CDR1 and CDR2 are LNHNV and YYDKDF (reference sequence). The CDR3 is 15 amino acids. The CDR3, as DNA: TGTGCCACCAGCAGAGGCGGTGCCTCTGGAAACACCATATATTTT. Translating it yields CATSRGGASGNTIYF.

This rearrangement joins TRBV27 to TRBJ1-4; a possible D gene is TRBD1 (5 bases). CDR1 MNHEY and CDR2 SMNVEV come from the germline V gene (reference sequence). V was clipped by 6 bases and J by 4 bases, with 30 bases between them. The CDR3 runs to 20 residues. The CDR3 sequence is CASSKFMGGVGLRGNEKLFF. The CDR3 nucleotides read TGTGCCAGCAGCAAGTTTATGGGGGGGGTTGGACTCCGGGGTAATGAAAAACTGTTTTTT.